A selection of T cell receptor beta chains follows, all from one sample in a study of beta chain features in type 1 diabetes. Generated by immunoSEQ multiplex PCR, the TCRdb table keeps only in-frame clones and is missing some. The repertoire includes around 710,000 clones, roughly an eighth of them detected once, and around 0.12% sits in the top ten. The material sequenced was naive CD4+ T cells from blood. All receptors derive from a man aged 30 to 45 with type 1 diabetes. Each CDR3 is given with its conserved first and last residue. D genes are given only for firm matches. The size entry is marked missing in some rows and otherwise reads once, few, many or a size class.

>TRBJ2-3|TRBD2|TRBV14|few
TGTGCCAGCAGCCTCGGGGGGAGCCGCACAGATACGCAGTATTTT
CASSLGGSRTDTQYF
>TRBJ1-1|.|TRBV18|.
TGTGCCAGCTCACCAGGCAGGGCGAACACTGAAGCTTTCTTT
CASSPGRANTEAFF
>TRBJ2-3|TRBD1|TRBV28|.
TGTGCCAGCAATTGGAACGAGGGGGCTGGCACAGATACGCAGTATTTT
CASNWNEGAGTDTQYF
>TRBJ2-5|.|TRBV5-1|few
TGCGCCAGCAGCTTGGAGAAGGGCCCAACCTCTCACGGGACCCAGTACTTC
CASSLEKGPTSHGTQYF
>TRBJ1-2|.|TRBV7-9|few
TGTGCCAGCAGCTGGACAGCCGCTAACTATGGCTACACCTTC
CASSWTAANYGYTF
>TRBJ2-7|TRBD2|TRBV6-5|.
TGTGCCAGCAGTTCCCAGACTAGCGGGGAAGCCTACGAGCAGTACTTC
CASSSQTSGEAYEQYF
>TRBJ2-2|.|TRBV5-1|.
TGCGCCAGCAGCCTCCTGGGGCCTTCGAACACCGGGGAGCTGTTTTTT
CASSLLGPSNTGELFF
>TRBJ2-5|.|TRBV29-1|.
TGCAGCGTGCGGGGGGGACAGGGGATGCAAGAGACCCAGTACTTC
CSVRGGQGMQETQYF
>TRBJ2-6|.|TRBV4-3|.
TGCGCCAGCAGCCAAGAAGAGGGCAGGATCTCTGGGGCCAACGTCCTGACTTTC
CASSQEEGRISGANVLTF
>TRBJ2-6|TRBD1|TRBV4-3|once
TGCGCCAGCAGCCGAGAGACAGGGGACGACTCTGGGGCCAACGTCCTGACTTTC
CASSRETGDDSGANVLTF
>TRBJ2-5|TRBD2|TRBV7-9|.
TGTGCCAGCAGCTTAAGTAGTAGCGGGCGACAAGAGACCCAGTACTTC
CASSLSSSGRQETQYF
>TRBJ2-1|.|TRBV5-4|few
TGTGCCAGCGGCCCCCAGCGGGCTTACAATGAGCAGTTCTTC
CASGPQRAYNEQFF
>TRBJ2-4|TRBD1|TRBV29-1|few
TGCAGCGTTGTTAGTCAGACAGGGGGCATTCAGTACTTC
CSVVSQTGGIQYF
>TRBJ2-5|TRBD1|TRBV11-1|few
TGTGCCAGCAGCTTAACTGTACAGGGGGGAAGGGAGACCCAGTACTTC
CASSLTVQGGRETQYF
>TRBJ1-5|.|TRBV18|.
TGTGCCAGCTCACCCCGGACGGGTGGCGACTCGCCCCAGCATTTT
CASSPRTGGDSPQHF
>TRBJ2-7|TRBD1|TRBV7-9|.
TGTGCCAGCAGCTTTCCGGGACAGGGTAACTACGAGCAGTACTTC
CASSFPGQGNYEQYF
>TRBJ1-6|TRBD1|TRBV18|.
TGTGCCAGCTCACCGGGACAGGGGGAATCACCCCTCCACTTT
CASSPGQGESPLHF
>TRBJ2-1|TRBD2|TRBV5-8|few
TGTGCCAGCAGCTTGGAAGGACTAGTAGTCCATGAGCAGTTCTTC
CASSLEGLVVHEQFF
>TRBJ2-1|.|TRBV25-1|few
TGTGCCAGCAGTGATGCCAGGGTTGGTGAGCAGTTCTTC
CASSDARVGEQFF
>TRBJ2-3|.|TRBV6-5|few
TGTGCCAGCAGTTACAAGGGAAATACAGATACGCAGTATTTT
CASSYKGNTDTQYF
>TRBJ1-2|TRBD1|TRBV29-1|few
TGCAGCGTCAAACCGGGACAGGGGACGAGCTATGGCTACACCTTC
CSVKPGQGTSYGYTF
>TRBJ2-2|.|TRBV5-1|few
TGCGCCAGCACCTTAGGAGGTCCTGGGGAGCTGTTTTTT
CASTLGGPGELFF
>TRBJ2-3|.|TRBV7-9|few
TGTGCCAGCAGCCTCCCTCCTCCCCTAATCACGCAGTATTTT
CASSLPPPLITQYF
>TRBJ2-7|TRBD1|TRBV7-9|few
TGTGCCAGCAGCTTAATCCCGACAGGGGAAGAGGGCGAGCAGTACTTC
CASSLIPTGEEGEQYF
>TRBJ2-3|.|TRBV7-9|.
TGTGCCAGCAGCTTAAACAGGGGACTAAGCACAGATACGCAGTATTTT
CASSLNRGLSTDTQYF
>TRBJ2-3|.|TRBV29-1|.
TGCAGCGTGAACATCCCCGGGAAAGATACGCAGTATTTT
CSVNIPGKDTQYF
>TRBJ1-2|TRBD1|TRBV28|.
TGTGCCAGCAGTTCGGGACAGCATAACTATGGCTACACCTTC
CASSSGQHNYGYTF
>TRBJ1-1|.|TRBV14|few
TGTGCCAGCAGTTGGGGGTCGAACACTGAAGCTTTCTTT
CASSWGSNTEAFF
>TRBJ1-2|.|TRBV18|few
TGTGCCAGCTCACCACCCAGCGATACTAACTATGGCTACACCTTC
CASSPPSDTNYGYTF
>TRBJ1-5|TRBD1|TRBV9|.
TGTGCCAGCGGCCAGGGGGCTCAAGGCAATCAGCCCCAGCATTTT
CASGQGAQGNQPQHF
>TRBJ1-1|TRBD1|TRBV4-3|few
TGCGCCAGCAGCCATGTGGACAGGGACCGGACTGAAGCTTTCTTT
CASSHVDRDRTEAFF
>TRBJ2-7|.|TRBV9|few
TGTGCCAGCTCTCCTGGACTTCCCTCCTACGAGCAGTACTTC
CASSPGLPSYEQYF
>TRBJ2-7|.|TRBV7-9|.
TGTGCCAGCAGCCTACACCTTCGTGCCGATGGGAGCTCCTACGAGCAGTACTTC
CASSLHLRADGSSYEQYF
>TRBJ2-5|TRBD1|TRBV6-5|.
TGTGCCAGCAGGAGGACAGGGACTCTCCAAGAGACCCAGTACTTC
CASRRTGTLQETQYF
>TRBJ2-5|.|TRBV5-6|few
TGTGCCAGCAGCTTGACGACTGCCGGCGGGGAGACCCAGTACTTC
CASSLTTAGGETQYF
>TRBJ1-6|TRBD1|TRBV27|.
TGTGCCAGCAGTCCCCGGGACAGGGGGCTTTATTCACCCCTCCACTTT
CASSPRDRGLYSPLHF
>TRBJ1-4|TRBD1|TRBV6-5|once
TGTGCCAGCAGTACCGGGACAGCTAATGAAAAACTGTTTTTT
CASSTGTANEKLFF
>TRBJ2-5|.|TRBV7-2|.
TGTGCCAGCACCGGAACAGACTTCCAAGAGACCCAGTACTTC
CASTGTDFQETQYF
>TRBJ2-3|TRBD2|TRBV7-3|.
TGTGCCAGCAGTACTAGCGGGGGGGCCGAGGATACGCAGTATTTT
CASSTSGGAEDTQYF
>TRBJ2-2|.|TRBV29-1|.
TGCAGCGTTGGGACAGTCGCGAACACCGGGGAGCTGTTTTTT
CSVGTVANTGELFF
>TRBJ1-6|.|TRBV25-1|.
TGTGCCAGCAGTGAATCCCGGACCTGGACCCTCCACTTT
CASSESRTWTLHF
>TRBJ2-1|TRBD2|TRBV19|.
TGTGCCAGTAGTATTTTAGTTGGCGGAGCGGGGGCCTACAATGAGCAGTTCTTC
CASSILVGGAGAYNEQFF
>TRBJ2-1|TRBD1|TRBV19|.
TGTGCCAGTAGTCTTGAAGGGACAGGGGGATACAATGAGCAGTTCTTC
CASSLEGTGGYNEQFF
>TRBJ1-5|TRBD1|TRBV6-5|few
TGTGCCAGCAGTTCCGACAGGGGGTATCAGCCCCAGCATTTT
CASSSDRGYQPQHF
>TRBJ2-3|.|TRBV7-2|.
TGTGCCAGCAGCCCCTTCAGAGGGTCAGATACGCAGTATTTT
CASSPFRGSDTQYF
>TRBJ2-1|TRBD1|TRBV7-9|.
TGTGCCAGCAGCCCTGGGAGGGACAGGGGGCACAATGAGCAGTTCTTC
CASSPGRDRGHNEQFF
>TRBJ1-6|.|TRBV13|.
TGTGCCAGCAGCTCCGGGAGACATAATTCACCCCTCCACTTT
CASSSGRHNSPLHF
>TRBJ1-6|TRBD1|TRBV18|few
TGTGCCAGCTCGCCCGTCGGGACAGGGAATTCACCCCTCCACTTT
CASSPVGTGNSPLHF
>TRBJ1-1|TRBD1|TRBV19|once
TGTGCCAGTAGTATACCGGACAGGGAGAACACTGAAGCTTTCTTT
CASSIPDRENTEAFF
>TRBJ2-3|.|TRBV7-2|.
TGTGCCACCTCTAGGGACACAATCACAGATACGCAGTATTTT
CATSRDTITDTQYF